The clone carrying this T cell receptor (beta chain) was picked up many times. Antigen: not known. Molecules of cDNA were individually given unique molecular identifiers that were attached to them. TCRdb passed the 5' RACE reads through MiXCR, listing each CDR3 protein once. The sample lists 69,000 or so distinct CDR3 sequences, about 4.9% occurring once. This sample was taken from a study of early T cells in non-severe SARS-CoV-2 infection. Study summary: Unsorted whole-blood RNA was sequenced in bulk, leaving chains unpaired. General study results and limits: Lookups in VDJdb leaned toward anti-spike CD8 responses and missed private and CD4 specificities.

CDR3 length equals 12 residues. V gave up 7 bases and J gave up 5 bases; unmatched junction bases: 5. Germline CDR1 SQVTM, CDR2 ANQGSEA. V gene TRBV29-1 combines with J gene TRBJ2-5; the match to TRBD1 covers 9 bases. The specimen comprised whole blood, sampled at baseline. This clonotype originated in an adult who was a healthcare worker with PCR-confirmed SARS-CoV-2 infection or an uninfected control (not recorded which). The donor label of this sample is uncertain. CDR3 DNA sequence: TGCAGCGCTGGACAGGGGACGGAGACCCAGTACTTC. It encodes CSAGQGTETQYF.